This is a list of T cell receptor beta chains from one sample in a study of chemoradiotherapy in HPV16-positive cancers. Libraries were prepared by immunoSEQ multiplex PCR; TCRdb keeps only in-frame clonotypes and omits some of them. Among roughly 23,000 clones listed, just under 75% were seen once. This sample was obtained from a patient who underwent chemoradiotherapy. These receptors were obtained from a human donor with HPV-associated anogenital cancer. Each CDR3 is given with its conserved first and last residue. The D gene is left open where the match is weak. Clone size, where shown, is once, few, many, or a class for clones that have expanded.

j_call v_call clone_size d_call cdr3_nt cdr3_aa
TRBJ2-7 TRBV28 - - TGTGCCAGCAGTTTGGGCAGGGCTTACGAGCAGTACTTC CASSLGRAYEQYF
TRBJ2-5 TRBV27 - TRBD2 TGTGCCAGCAGTTCGACCGCCGGGACTAGCGGGAGTAGTGGGCAAGAGACCCAGTACTTC CASSSTAGTSGSSGQETQYF
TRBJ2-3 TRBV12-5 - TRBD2 TGTGCTAGTGCCTTTGGGGGGGTTGATACGCAGTATTTT CASAFGGVDTQYF
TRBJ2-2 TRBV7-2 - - TGTGCCAGCAGCTTACAGGGGTCGAACACCGGGGAGCTGTTTTTT CASSLQGSNTGELFF
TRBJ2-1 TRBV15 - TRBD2 TGTGCCACCAGCAGGCCGGGACTACAATACAATGAGCAGTTCTTC CATSRPGLQYNEQFF
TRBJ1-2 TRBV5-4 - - TGTGCCAGCAGCTTGGCAGGAGACTATGGCTACACCTTC CASSLAGDYGYTF
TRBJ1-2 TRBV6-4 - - TGTGCCAGCAGTGAAGGGTCAGGGCCAGGTGGCTACACCTTC CASSEGSGPGGYTF
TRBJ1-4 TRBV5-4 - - TGTGCCAGCAGTGATGGGGCCAATGAAAAACTGTTTTTT CASSDGANEKLFF
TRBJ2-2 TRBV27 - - TGTGCCAGCAGTTTACTGGGTAACACCGGGGAGCTGTTTTTT CASSLLGNTGELFF
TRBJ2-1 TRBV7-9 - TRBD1 TGTGCCAGCAGCTCCGGGACAGGGGGCTACAATGAGCAGTTCTTC CASSSGTGGYNEQFF
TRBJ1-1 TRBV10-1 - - TGCGCCAGCAGTGGGGAGTGGTTCGGGAAAAGGAACACTGAAGCTTTCTTT CASSGEWFGKRNTEAFF
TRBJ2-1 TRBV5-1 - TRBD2 TGCGCCAGCAGCTTGGGTGCGGGGGGGCCCAATGAGCAGTTCTTC CASSLGAGGPNEQFF
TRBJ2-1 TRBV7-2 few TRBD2 TGTGCCAGCCAAGTTCTCCAAGGCGGGGGTGAGCAGTTCTTC CASQVLQGGGEQFF
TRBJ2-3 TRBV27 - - TGTGCCAGCAGATCACTAGGGACTCCCCGCACAGATACGCAGTATTTT CASRSLGTPRTDTQYF
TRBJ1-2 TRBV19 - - TGTGCCAGCGATAGGGGGGGTGCCGGCTACACCTTC CASDRGGAGYTF
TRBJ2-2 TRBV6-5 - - TGTGCCAGCAGTCGGGGGGCGGGAGTGACCGGGGAGCTGTTTTTT CASSRGAGVTGELFF
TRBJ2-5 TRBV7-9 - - TGTGCCAGCAGCTTAGAATTCGGGGCCGGTCCCCAGTACTTC CASSLEFGAGPQYF
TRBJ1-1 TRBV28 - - TGTGCCAGCAGTCCCGGCGGCAGGGATGTTTCTGAAGCTTTCTTT CASSPGGRDVSEAFF
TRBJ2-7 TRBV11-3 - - TGTGCCAGTGCCGGGACAAACTACGAGCAGTACTTC CASAGTNYEQYF
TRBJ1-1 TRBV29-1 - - TGCAGCGTTCCAACAGGGCAGAGGACTGAAGCTTTCTTT CSVPTGQRTEAFF
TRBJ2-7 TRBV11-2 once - TGTGCCAGCAGCTTCGGTAGCTCTTTGGGGGAGCAGTACTTC CASSFGSSLGEQYF
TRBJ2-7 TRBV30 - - TGTGCCTGGATCGGCCACCTAAAACCCACCTACGAGCAGTACTTC CAWIGHLKPTYEQYF
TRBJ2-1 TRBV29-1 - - TGCAGCGTTAATCTGGGAGGCTCCTACAATGAGCAGTTCTTC CSVNLGGSYNEQFF
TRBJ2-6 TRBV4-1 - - TGCGCCAGCAGCCAAGATGGGGGGGACAGGCGCACCTCTGGGGCCAACGTCCTGACTTTC CASSQDGGDRRTSGANVLTF
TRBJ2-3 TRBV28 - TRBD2 TGTGCCAGCAGTCCGACTAGCGGGAGGGTCCCGGATACGCAGTATTTT CASSPTSGRVPDTQYF
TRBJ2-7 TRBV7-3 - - TGTGCCAGCAGTGAGGGATTGACAGACTACGAGCAGTACTTC CASSEGLTDYEQYF
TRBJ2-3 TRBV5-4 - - TGTGCCAGCAGCTCGGGGACGTATACGCAGTATTTT CASSSGTYTQYF
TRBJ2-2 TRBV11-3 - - TGTGCCAGCAGCTTAGATGTGGGGAACACCGGGGAGCTGTTTTTT CASSLDVGNTGELFF
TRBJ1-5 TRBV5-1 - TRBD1 TGCGCCAGCAGCCCCGGGACAGATCAGCCCCAGCATTTT CASSPGTDQPQHF
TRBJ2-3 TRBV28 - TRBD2 TGTGCCAGCGGAGTCTTTACTAGCGGGGCCACAGATACGCAGTATTTT CASGVFTSGATDTQYF
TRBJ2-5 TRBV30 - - TGTGCCTGGAGTGTATTGGCAGAGACCCAGTACTTC CAWSVLAETQYF
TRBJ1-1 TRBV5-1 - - TGCGCCAGCAGCTTCCAGTCTCCGAACACTGAAGCTTTCTTT CASSFQSPNTEAFF
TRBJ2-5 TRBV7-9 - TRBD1 TGTGCCAGCAGCTTACACAGGGGCCAAGAGACCCAGTACTTC CASSLHRGQETQYF
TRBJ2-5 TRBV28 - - TGTGCCAGCGGGTACCAGGCCCAAGAGACCCAGTACTTC CASGYQAQETQYF
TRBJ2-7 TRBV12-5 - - TGTGCTAGTGCCCACGATAGCGGATACGAGCAGTACTTC CASAHDSGYEQYF
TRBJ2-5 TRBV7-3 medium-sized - TGTGCCAGCAGCCCAAACGGGGGTAAACAAGAGACCCAGTACTTC CASSPNGGKQETQYF
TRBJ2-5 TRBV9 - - TGTGCCAGCAGCCCCCGCGGGTGGCAAGAGACCCAGTACTTC CASSPRGWQETQYF
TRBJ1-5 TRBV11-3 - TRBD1 TGTGCCAGCAGCAGAAGGGGGCTGGGGAGTAGCAATCAGCCCCAGCATTTT CASSRRGLGSSNQPQHF
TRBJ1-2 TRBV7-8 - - TGTGCCAGCAGCTTAATGAGGAGTGAGGCTGGCTACACCTTC CASSLMRSEAGYTF
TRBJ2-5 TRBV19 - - TGTGCCAGTAGCTCCGGGCCTCCGTCTTCAGGGGAGACCCAGTACTTC CASSSGPPSSGETQYF
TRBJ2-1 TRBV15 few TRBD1 TGTGCCACCAGCAGAAAAGGACAGGTAACCTACAATGAGCAGTTCTTC CATSRKGQVTYNEQFF
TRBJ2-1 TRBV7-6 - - TGTGCCAGCAGCGGCCGCCAGGATGAGCAGTTCTTC CASSGRQDEQFF
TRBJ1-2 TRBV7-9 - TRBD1 TGTGCCAGCAGCTTATCGCCAGGGGGCAGTCGAGATGGCTACACCTTC CASSLSPGGSRDGYTF
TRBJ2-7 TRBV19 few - TGTGCCAGTAGCAACGGGGCGGGCTACGAGCAGTACTTC CASSNGAGYEQYF
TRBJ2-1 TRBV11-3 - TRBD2 TGTGCCAGCAGCCCAGGGCACCTAGCGGGAGGGGGTGAGCAGTTCTTC CASSPGHLAGGGEQFF
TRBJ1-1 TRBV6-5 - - TGTGCCAGCAGGCCCGGGACAATCAACACTGAAGCTTTCTTT CASRPGTINTEAFF
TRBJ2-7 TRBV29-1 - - TGCAGCGTTCGCCGGGACAACGAGCAGTACTTC CSVRRDNEQYF
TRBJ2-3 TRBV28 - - TGTGCCAGCAGTCCGTCACAGTTAGGTTTCACAGATACGCAGTATTTT CASSPSQLGFTDTQYF
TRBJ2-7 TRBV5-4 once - TGTGCCAGCAGCTTGAAAAGGGCGGTGGACGAGCAGTACTTC CASSLKRAVDEQYF
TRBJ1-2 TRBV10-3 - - TGTGCCATCATGCACTCGGCTTCTAACTATGGCTGCACCTTC CAIMHSASNYGCTF
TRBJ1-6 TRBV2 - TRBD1 TGTGCCAACCGGGACAGGGAGTATTCGCCCCTCCACTTT CANRDREYSPLHF
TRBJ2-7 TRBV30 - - TGTGCCTGGAGTGTACACGGGACACGGTTTTCGGTCTTC CAWSVHGTRFSVF
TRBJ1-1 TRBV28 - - TGTGCCAGCGTCCCGACTTTGAACACTGAAGCTTTCTTT CASVPTLNTEAFF
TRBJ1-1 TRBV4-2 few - TGTGCCAGCAGCCAAGACGGTTCGAACACTGAAGCTTTCTTT CASSQDGSNTEAFF